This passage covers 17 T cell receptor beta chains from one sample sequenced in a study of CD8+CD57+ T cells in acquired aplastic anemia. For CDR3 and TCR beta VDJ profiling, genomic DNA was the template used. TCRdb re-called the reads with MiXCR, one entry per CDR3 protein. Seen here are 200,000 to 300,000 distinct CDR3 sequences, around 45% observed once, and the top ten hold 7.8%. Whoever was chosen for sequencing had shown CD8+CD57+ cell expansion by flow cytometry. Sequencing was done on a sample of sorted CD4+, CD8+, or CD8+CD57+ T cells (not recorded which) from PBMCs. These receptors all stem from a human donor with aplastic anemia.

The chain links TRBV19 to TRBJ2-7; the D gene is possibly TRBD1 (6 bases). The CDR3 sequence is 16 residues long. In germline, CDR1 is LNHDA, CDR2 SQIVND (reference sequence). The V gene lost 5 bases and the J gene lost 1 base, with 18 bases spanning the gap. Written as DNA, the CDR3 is TGTGCCAGTAGTGCGCAACGGCCAGGGGAGTCCTACGAGCAGTACTTC. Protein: CASSAQRPGESYEQYF.

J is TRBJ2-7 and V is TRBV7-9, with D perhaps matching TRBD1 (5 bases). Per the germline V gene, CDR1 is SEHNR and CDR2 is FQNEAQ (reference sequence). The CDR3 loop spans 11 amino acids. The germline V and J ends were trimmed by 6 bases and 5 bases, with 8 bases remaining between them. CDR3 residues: CASRGENEQYF. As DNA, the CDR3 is TGTGCCAGCAGAGGGGAAAACGAGCAGTACTTC.

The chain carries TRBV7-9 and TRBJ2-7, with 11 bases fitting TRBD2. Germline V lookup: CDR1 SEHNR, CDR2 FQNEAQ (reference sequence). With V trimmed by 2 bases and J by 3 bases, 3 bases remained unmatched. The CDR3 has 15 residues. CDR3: CASSLQGTSGYEQYF. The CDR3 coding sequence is TGTGCCAGCAGCTTACAGGGGACTAGCGGCTACGAGCAGTACTTC.

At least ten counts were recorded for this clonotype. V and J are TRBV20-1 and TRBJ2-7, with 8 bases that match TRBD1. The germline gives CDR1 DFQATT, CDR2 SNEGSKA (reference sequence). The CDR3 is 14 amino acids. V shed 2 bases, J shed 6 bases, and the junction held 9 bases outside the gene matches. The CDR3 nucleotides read TGCAGTGCTAGACGGGACAGGTCACCGGTCGAGCAGTACTTC. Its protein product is CSARRDRSPVEQYF.

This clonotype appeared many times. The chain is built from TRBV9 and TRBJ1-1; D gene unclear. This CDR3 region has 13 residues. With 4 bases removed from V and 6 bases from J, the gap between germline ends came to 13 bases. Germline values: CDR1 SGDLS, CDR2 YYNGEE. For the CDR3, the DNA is TGTGCCAGCAGCTTACAGAGAACGTCTGAAGCTTTCTTT. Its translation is CASSLQRTSEAFF. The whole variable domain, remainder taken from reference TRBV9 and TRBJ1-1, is DSGVTQTPKHLITATGQRVTLRCSPRSGDLSVYWYQQSLDQGLQFLIQYYNGEERAKGNILERFSAQQFPDLHSELNLSSLELGDSALYFCASSLQRTSEAFFGQGTRLTVV.

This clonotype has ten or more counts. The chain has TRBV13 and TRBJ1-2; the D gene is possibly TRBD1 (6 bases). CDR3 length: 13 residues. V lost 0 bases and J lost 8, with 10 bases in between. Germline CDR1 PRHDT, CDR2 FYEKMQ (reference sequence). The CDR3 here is CASSLGGGQGYTF. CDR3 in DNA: TGTGCCAGCAGCTTAGGCGGGGGGCAAGGCTACACCTTC.

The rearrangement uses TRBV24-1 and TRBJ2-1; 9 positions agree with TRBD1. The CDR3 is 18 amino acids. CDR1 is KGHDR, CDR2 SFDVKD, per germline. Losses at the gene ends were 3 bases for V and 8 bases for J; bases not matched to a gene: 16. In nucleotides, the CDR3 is TGTGCCACCAGTGATCATACCCTTACAGGGGGCATCGTGGATGAGCAGTTCTTC. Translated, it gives CATSDHTLTGGIVDEQFF.

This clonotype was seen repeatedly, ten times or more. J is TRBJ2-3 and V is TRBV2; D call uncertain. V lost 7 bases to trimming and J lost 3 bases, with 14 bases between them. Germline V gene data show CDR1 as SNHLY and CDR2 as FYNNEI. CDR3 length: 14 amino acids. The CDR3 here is CASKEDGVTDTQYF. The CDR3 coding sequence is TGTGCCAGCAAAGAGGACGGAGTTACAGATACGCAGTATTTT.

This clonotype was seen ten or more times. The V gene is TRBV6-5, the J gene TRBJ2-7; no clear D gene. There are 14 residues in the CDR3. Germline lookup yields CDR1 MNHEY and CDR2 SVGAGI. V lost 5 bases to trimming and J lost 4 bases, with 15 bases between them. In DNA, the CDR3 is TGTGCCAGCAGTCTCGCCTTCGGGCGGTACGAGCAGTACTTC. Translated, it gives CASSLAFGRYEQYF.

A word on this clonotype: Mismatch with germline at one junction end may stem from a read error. The CDR3 DNA sequence: TGTGCCAGCAGCTCGTCCGGGACTAGCATCTTC. This translates into CASSSSGTSIF. This chain links TRBV7-9 with TRBJ2-7; 9 bases are a match to TRBD2. There are 11 residues in the CDR3. Germline V lookup: CDR1 SEHNR, CDR2 FQNEAQ (reference sequence).

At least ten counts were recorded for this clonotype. This chain's CDR3 is CASSLRKEGLRSPLHF. The CDR3, as DNA: TGTGCCAGCAGTTTAAGGAAGGAGGGGCTACGTTCACCCCTCCACTTT. The chain joins TRBV27 to TRBJ1-6, with D possibly being TRBD1 (5 bases). Trimming removed 2 bases from V and 9 bases from J, with 17 bases in between. Per germline, CDR1 MNHEY and CDR2 SMNVEV (reference sequence). The CDR3 sequence is 16 residues long.

CDR3 in DNA: TGTGCCAGCAGTGAACAGGGACAGGGTGTCTACGAGCAGTACTTC. It is translated as CASSEQGQGVYEQYF. The chain recombines TRBV6-2 or TRBV6-3 with TRBJ2-7; TRBD1 agrees at 9 bases. The J segment lost 3 bases and the V segment lost 5 bases, leaving 8 bases of the junction unmatched. Germline CDR1 reads MNHEY; CDR2 reads SVGEGT. The CDR3 totals 15 residues.

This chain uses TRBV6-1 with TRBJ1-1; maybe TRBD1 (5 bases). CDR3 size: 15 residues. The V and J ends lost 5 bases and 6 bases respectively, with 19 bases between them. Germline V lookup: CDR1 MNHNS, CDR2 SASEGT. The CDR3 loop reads CASSLGQTGNAEAFF. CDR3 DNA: TGTGCCAGCAGTCTTGGCCAAACAGGAAACGCTGAAGCTTTCTTT.

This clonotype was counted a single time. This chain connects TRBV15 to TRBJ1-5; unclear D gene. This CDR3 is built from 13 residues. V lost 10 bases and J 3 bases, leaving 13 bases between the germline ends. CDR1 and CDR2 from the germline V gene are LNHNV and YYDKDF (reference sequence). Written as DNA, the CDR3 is TGTGCCAGCAGAGACCGGGACAATCAGCCCCAGCATTTT. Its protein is CASRDRDNQPQHF.

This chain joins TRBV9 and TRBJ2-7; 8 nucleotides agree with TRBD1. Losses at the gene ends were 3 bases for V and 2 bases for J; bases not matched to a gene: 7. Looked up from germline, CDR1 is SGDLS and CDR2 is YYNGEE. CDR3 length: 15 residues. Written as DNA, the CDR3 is TGTGCCAGCAGCGGATCGACAGGGGATCCCTACGAGCAGTACTTC. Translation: CASSGSTGDPYEQYF.

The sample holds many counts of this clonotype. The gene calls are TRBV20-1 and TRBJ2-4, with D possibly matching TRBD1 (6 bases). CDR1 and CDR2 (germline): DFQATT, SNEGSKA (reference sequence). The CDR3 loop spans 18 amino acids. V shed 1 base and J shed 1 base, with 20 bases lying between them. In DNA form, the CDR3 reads TGCAGTGCTAGAGCAGTACAGGGCAGCCCGCTTGCCAAAAACATTCAGTACTTC. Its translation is CSARAVQGSPLAKNIQYF.

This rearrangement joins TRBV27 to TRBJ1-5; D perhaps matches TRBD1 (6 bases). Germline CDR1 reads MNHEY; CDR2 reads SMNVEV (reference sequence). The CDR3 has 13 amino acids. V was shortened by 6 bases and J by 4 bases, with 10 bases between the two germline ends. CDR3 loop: CASSTTGNQPQHF. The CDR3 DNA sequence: TGTGCCAGCAGCACAACAGGGAATCAGCCCCAGCATTTT.